Given below is one T cell receptor beta chain in context. Original analysis: Amplification with reference gene primers provided the estimates of nucleated cell counts. Sequencing was performed with immunoSEQ multiplex PCR; in TCRdb, only in-frame clones are kept and a portion is missing. V, J and clone size are those of that table, while D and trimming were read from the DNA. The sample includes under 150,000 clones, 60% to 85% of them seen just once. The sample comes from a study of blood T cell repertoires in COVID-19. Study in general: The cDNA or gDNA used as material had been derived from T cells, B-cell-depleted T cells, or PBMCs.

After removal of 4 bases from V and 1 base from J, the junction contained 11 bases not matched to a gene. Germline-derived CDR1 and CDR2 are SGHAT and FQNNGV. CDR3 length: 18 residues. This chain uses TRBV11-2 with TRBJ1-5, with 9 nucleotides matching TRBD1. The TCR comes from a man aged 45-65 years with active or convalescent COVID-19. Material: peripheral blood. DNA for the CDR3: TGTGCCAGCAGCTGTACAGGGGGCGGCCAGGGAAGCAATCAGCCCCAGCATTTT. It yields the protein CASSCTGGGQGSNQPQHF.